This T cell receptor beta chain was sequenced for a study of monozygotic twins with inflammatory bowel disease (dated by TCRdb to the late 2010s). Background for the entire study: A total of 28 monozygotic twin pairs were included in the full study, comprising nine German pairs (four IBD-concordant, five IBD-discordant) and 19 IBD-discordant Danish pairs. Disease-associated traits were sought mainly through comparisons between IBD patients and their genetically identical healthy co-twins within discordant pairs. Each individual had, on average, about 151 000 unique TCRalpha sequences and 181 000 unique TCRbeta sequences available for analysis. What the study reported, not specific to this receptor: Background noise and inter-individual variability may have been introduced into the repertoires by the differing immunosuppressive treatments among patients. No single strong signal or clonotype linked to IBD turned up in the results, so the idea that one exists was not supported. Repertoire similarity did not differ between concordant and discordant twins, which could be due to limited statistical power. IBD patients shared fewer clonotypes with other individuals than healthy twins did, most markedly in patients showing signs of disease activity. The analysis was unable to tell apart different T cell subtypes. Measured by the inverse Simpson index, TCRbeta repertoire diversity was lower in IBD patients than in their healthy co-twins.

From each donor, an approximately 2.3 ml peripheral blood sample was collected into PAXgene tubes and kept at -80 degrees C. Total RNA was isolated from whole blood with the PAXgene blood miRNA kit on an automated QIAcube, without T cell sorting. Peripheral blood from monozygotic twin pairs concordant or discordant for inflammatory bowel disease was subjected to deep TCRalpha and TCRbeta repertoire profiling with unique molecular barcoding. For every twin pair, smoking habits were documented, and each individual was categorised as a current, former or never smoker. On this clonotype itself: Its antigen target is currently unknown.

Receptors were amplified or captured by 5' RACE. Each TCR library was prepared from roughly 3.5 ug of total RNA. For each sample, cDNA synthesis was carried out in eight separate reactions using SMARTScribe reverse transcriptase. During cDNA synthesis, unique molecular identifiers containing a 6-nucleotide sample barcode were introduced by template switching. TCRalpha and TCRbeta cDNA was amplified by two nested PCRs of 16 and 9 cycles, with bead purification after each PCR. Before amplification, the cDNA was treated with uracil DNA-glycosylase and purified using the QIAquick PCR purification kit. The second PCR added Illumina TruSeq-compatible adapters along with sample-specific barcodes. Library quality and concentration were assessed using TapeStation and Qubit, and about 5 ng of each library was pooled. The pooled libraries were sequenced with 2 x 100 bp reads and custom sequencing primers on an Illumina HiSeq2500 single-index Rapid Run. In the paper's pipeline: UMI-based consensus assembly with MiGEC version 1.2.6 was used to correct PCR and sequencing errors. MiXCR version 2.1.1 was used for V(D)J alignment, clonotype assembly and CDR3 extraction. To normalise gene usage, clonotype sharing and MAIT/NKT TCR abundance, the analysis used the top 1000, 10 000 and 20 000 clonotypes per sample. After downsampling to 27 000 UMIs, diversity was calculated as the inverse Simpson index using the vegan R package. Paired Mann-Whitney U tests were applied to discordant twin pairs, with Benjamini-Hochberg correction for multiple testing. TCRdb reprocessed the reads, reporting each CDR3 protein sequence once and no DNA. It is TCRdb's table, rather than the study itself, that gives the V and J calls and clone size. The sample's clone listing holds about 210,000 distinct CDR3 sequences. The top ten clones comprise around 1.5% of the sample.

This clonotype originated in a human donor with ulcerative colitis or Crohn's disease, or a healthy co-twin of an affected twin (not recorded which). What was sequenced was blood.

CDR3 sequence: CASSLYAGQPYEQYF. The chain is encoded by TRBV5-1 joined to TRBJ2-7; the D gene TCRdb calls, TRBD1, cannot be checked with no DNA. CDR3 length: 15 amino acids, cysteine to phenylalanine. No DNA is listed. CDR1 and CDR2 were assigned from the germline V gene as SGHRS and YFSETQ.